The 25 T cell receptor beta chains reported below all come from one sample, sequenced in a study of blood T cell repertoires in COVID-19. Profiled with immunoSEQ multiplex PCR; TCRdb holds only in-frame clones, not every one. The table includes approximately 77,000 clones, roughly 89% detected once. The sequenced sample was peripheral blood. Receptors originate from a man aged 45-65 years with active COVID-19.

This chain uses TRBV29-1 with TRBJ1-2; TRBD1 matches at 11 bases. The V gene's germline CDR1 is SQVTM and CDR2 ANQGSEA. The trim removed 3 bases at V and 7 bases at J, leaving 7 bases unmatched. CDR3 length: 14 amino acids. CDR3 coding DNA: TGCAGCGTTGACGGGACAGGGGGACAGATTGGCTACACCTTC. This gives the protein CSVDGTGGQIGYTF.

V and J are TRBV7-2 and TRBJ1-4, with a tentative D call TRBD1 (5 bases). Trimming pared 5 bases from V and 8 bases from J, leaving 12 bases between. This CDR3 is 13 amino acids long. Looked up from germline, CDR1 is SGHTA and CDR2 is FQGNSA. CDR3 bases: TGTGCCAGCAGCCAGCTTCAGGGCGAAAAACTGTTTTTT. Protein product: CASSQLQGEKLFF.

This clone was detected only once. This rearrangement joins TRBV7-3 to TRBJ2-3, with D uncertain. CDR3 length: 14 residues. V was clipped by 5 bases and J by 3 bases, with 12 bases between them. From germline, CDR1 is SGHTA and CDR2 FQGTGA. The CDR3 region has the DNA TGTGCCAGCAGCGAACAGATTGGTACAGATACGCAGTATTTT. It specifies CASSEQIGTDTQYF.

The gene calls are TRBV9 and TRBJ2-3; a weak D match, TRBD2 (6 bases). The CDR3 contains 15 residues. Germline V gene data show CDR1 as SGDLS and CDR2 as YYNGEE. Trimming removed 4 bases at V and 3 bases at J, with 15 bases between. CDR3 residues: CASSPYGGPTDTQYF. The DNA for the CDR3 is TGTGCCAGCAGCCCCTACGGGGGTCCAACAGATACGCAGTATTTT.

CDR3 protein: CASSLAPSGYISDTQYF. CDR3 nucleotide sequence: TGTGCCAGCAGCTTAGCCCCTAGCGGGTACATCTCAGATACGCAGTATTTT. The V call is TRBV7-8, the J call TRBJ2-3; TRBD2 agrees at 8 bases. This CDR3 contains 17 residues. After removal of 0 bases from V and 4 bases from J, the junction contained 9 bases not matched to a gene. Germline V lookup: CDR1 SGHVS, CDR2 FQNEAQ.

The chain has TRBV5-4 and TRBJ2-6; 7 bases agree with TRBD2. This CDR3 contains 16 residues. Germline assignment: CDR1 SGHNT and CDR2 YYREEE (reference sequence). The junction had 4 bases not matched to a gene; V was cut back by 4 bases and J by 0 bases. The CDR3 DNA sequence: TGTGCCAGCAGCCCGCCGGGGGGCTCTGGGGCCAACGTCCTGACTTTC. Translating gives CASSPPGGSGANVLTF.

The chain is built from TRBV2 and TRBJ2-3, with a possible D match to TRBD2 (5 bases). The CDR3 runs to 15 residues. Trimming took 10 bases from V and 3 from J, leaving 20 bases between them. Germline V CDR1 and CDR2: SNHLY, FYNNEI. The chain's CDR3 is CATPMGLRETDTQYF. The CDR3 DNA is TGTGCCACCCCTATGGGTCTAAGGGAGACAGATACGCAGTATTTT.

The chain is built from TRBV5-6 and TRBJ2-7; TRBD2 is a possible D gene (6 bases). The germline CDR1 and CDR2 sequences are SGHDT and YYEEEE. Trimming stripped 4 bases from V and 3 bases from J, with 17 bases between. The CDR3 is 15 amino acids. CDR3 sequence: CASSLTGRLHYEQYF. CDR3 bases: TGTGCCAGCAGCCTAACGGGGAGGCTTCACTACGAGCAGTACTTC. Filled out from reference TRBV5-6 and TRBJ2-7, the complete variable domain reads DAGVTQSPTHLIKTRGQQVTLRCSPKSGHDTVSWYQQALGQGPQFIFQYYEEEERQRGNFPDRFSGHQFPNYSSELNVNALLLGDSALYLCASSLTGRLHYEQYFGPGTRLTVT.

This chain links TRBV7-2 with TRBJ2-5; weak D call: TRBD2 (5 bases). Germline V gives CDR1 SGHTA, CDR2 FQGNSA. The ends were cut back, 1 base at V and 1 base at J, with 7 bases in the middle. The CDR3 runs 14 residues. CDR3 loop: CASSLVGVQETQYF. Here the CDR3 DNA reads TGTGCCAGCAGCTTAGTGGGAGTCCAAGAGACCCAGTACTTC.

The CDR3 sequence: CASSFKRDQETQYF. Here the CDR3 DNA reads TGTGCCAGCAGCTTCAAGCGGGACCAAGAGACCCAGTACTTC. The chain combines TRBV5-4 with TRBJ2-5; weak D call: TRBD2 (6 bases). The CDR3 extends over 14 amino acids. Germline CDR1 reads SGHNT; CDR2 reads YYREEE (reference sequence). The germline V and J ends were trimmed by 2 bases and 0 bases, with 8 bases remaining between them.

The V gene is TRBV28, the J gene TRBJ2-7; 7 bases map to TRBD2. This CDR3 spans 13 amino acids. Per the germline V gene, CDR1 is MDHEN and CDR2 is SYDVKM. This chain's CDR3 is CGASGTPTYEQYF. The CDR3 nucleotides are TGTGGCGCTAGCGGAACCCCAACCTACGAGCAGTACTTC.

The V and J genes are TRBV3-1 (or the pseudogene TRBV3-2) and TRBJ2-7; a weak D match, TRBD1 (5 bases). This CDR3 is 13 amino acids long. Trimming took 1 base from V and 4 from J, leaving 8 bases between them. Germline-derived CDR1 and CDR2 are LGHDT and YNNKEL (reference sequence). Written as DNA, the CDR3 is TGTGCCAGCAGCCAAGTGGACAAATACGAGCAGTACTTC. Translation: CASSQVDKYEQYF.

The V call is TRBV4-3, the J call TRBJ2-6, with 10 bases matching TRBD2. V lost 0 bases and J lost 0; bases outside the gene matches: 5. The CDR3 has 19 amino acids. Germline CDR1 LGHNA, CDR2 YSLEER. This CDR3 reads CASSQEPLAGVSGANVLTF. The CDR3 DNA follows: TGCGCCAGCAGCCAAGAACCGCTAGCGGGGGTCTCTGGGGCCAACGTCCTGACTTTC.

This chain joins TRBV6-6 and TRBJ2-5, with 8 bases that match TRBD2. Germline CDR1 and CDR2: MNHNY and SVGAGI (reference sequence). The CDR3 totals 16 residues. After removal of 5 bases from V and 5 bases from J, the junction contained 13 bases not matched to a gene. CDR3 region: CASSRPGGPSGETQYF. The CDR3 DNA sequence: TGTGCCAGCAGTAGACCGGGGGGGCCATCCGGGGAGACCCAGTACTTC.

The chain uses TRBV12-3 or TRBV12-4 and TRBJ1-1; D is perhaps TRBD1 (5 bases). V lost 3 bases and J 0 bases, leaving 5 bases between the germline ends. The CDR3 spans 13 residues. As DNA, the CDR3 is TGTGCCAGCAGTTTGACAGTGAACACTGAAGCTTTCTTT. It translates to CASSLTVNTEAFF.

This clone was counted only a few times. The CDR3 DNA reads TGTGCCAGCAGCCAACTAAGTTCGGGGGGGTATTCACCCCTCCACTTT. It encodes CASSQLSSGGYSPLHF. The J gene is TRBJ1-6, the V gene TRBV4-2, with D possibly TRBD1 on 5 matching bases. The CDR3 contains 16 residues. V lost 2 bases and J 8 bases, leaving 16 bases between the germline ends. The V gene's germline CDR1 is LGHNA and CDR2 YNFKEQ.

This chain connects TRBV20-1 to TRBJ2-7; 10 bases match TRBD2. The J segment lost 2 bases and the V segment lost 3 bases, leaving 10 bases of the junction unmatched. CDR1 and CDR2 from the germline V gene are DFQATT and SNEGSKA (reference sequence). The CDR3 has 16 amino acids. In nucleotides, the CDR3 is TGCAGTGCTAGTGTAGCGGGAGGAAGGGGTGCCTACGAGCAGTACTTC. Translating gives CSASVAGGRGAYEQYF.

V gene TRBV28 combines with J gene TRBJ2-2, with D hard to call. Trimming took off 5 bases at V and 6 bases at J, with 13 bases between the two ends. Germline CDR1 is MDHEN and CDR2 is SYDVKM. The CDR3 is 14 residues long. CDR3 in DNA: TGTGCCAGCAGTCCCCCGGTGGGCCCCGGGGAGCTGTTTTTT. Translating it yields CASSPPVGPGELFF. The entire variable domain, with the rest obtained from reference TRBV28 and TRBJ2-2, is as follows: DVKVTQSSRYLVKRTGEKVFLECVQDMDHENMFWYRQDPGLGLRLIYFSYDVKMKEKGDIPEGYSVSREKKERFSLILESASTNQTSMYLCASSPPVGPGELFFGEGSRLTVL.

V is TRBV5-6 and J is TRBJ1-2; 7 positions agree with TRBD1. V was pared by 2 bases and J by 3 bases, with 4 bases of the junction left unmatched. Germline values: CDR1 SGHDT, CDR2 YYEEEE. This CDR3 contains 14 residues. CDR3 amino acids: CASSLRDRHYGYTF. The CDR3 DNA sequence: TGTGCCAGCAGCTTACGGGACAGACACTATGGCTACACCTTC.

The chain employs TRBV18 and TRBJ1-1, with D unclear. This CDR3 has 15 residues. Germline-derived CDR1 and CDR2 are KGHSH and LQKENI. The ends were cut back, 3 bases at V and 3 bases at J, with 14 bases in the middle. The CDR3 bases are TGTGCCAGCTCACCCGGGCTCCAAGCGGACACTGAAGCTTTCTTT. It specifies CASSPGLQADTEAFF.

CDR3 loop: CATSTRTTLRELFF. CDR3 sequence (DNA): TGTGCCACCAGCACCCGCACGACTTTGAGGGAGCTGTTTTTT. The rearrangement uses TRBV15 and TRBJ2-2; the D is unclear. CDR3 length equals 14 residues. CDR1 is LNHNV, CDR2 YYDKDF, per germline (reference sequence). V gave up 4 bases and J gave up 9 bases, with 15 bases separating them.

The rearrangement joins TRBV28 to TRBJ1-5, with 8 positions matching TRBD1. There are 13 residues in the CDR3. The J segment lost 5 bases and the V segment lost 10 bases, leaving 7 bases of the junction unmatched. From germline, CDR1 is MDHEN and CDR2 SYDVKM. CDR3 DNA: TGTGCCACCGCAGACAGGGGAGATCAGCCCCAGCATTTT. Protein: CATADRGDQPQHF.

This clone showed up just once. V and J are TRBV7-9 and TRBJ2-7; D is unresolved. This CDR3 has 11 residues. Germline loops: CDR1 SEHNR, CDR2 FQNEAQ (reference sequence). V lost 5 bases and J lost 7, with 9 bases in between. CDR3 coding DNA: TGTGCCAGCAGCCCCGGGTTGGAGCAGTACTTC. Residues: CASSPGLEQYF.

The CDR3 region has the DNA TGCGCCAGCAGCATCGCAACGGACAGGACCTACGAGCAGTACTTC. Translation: CASSIATDRTYEQYF. The chain has TRBV5-1 and TRBJ2-7; TRBD1 matches 7 bases. V trimming: 4 bases; J trimming: 2 bases; junction bases outside the gene matches: 9. The CDR3 runs to 15 residues. From germline, CDR1 is SGHRS and CDR2 YFSETQ. Using reference TRBV5-1 and TRBJ2-7 for the parts outside the CDR3, the full variable domain is KAGVTQTPRYLIKTRGQQVTLSCSPISGHRSVSWYQQTPGQGLQFLFEYFSETQRNKGNFPGRFSGRQFSNSRSEMNVSTLELGDSALYLCASSIATDRTYEQYFGPGTRLTVT.

The rearrangement links TRBV28 to TRBJ2-7, with a tentative D call TRBD1 (8 bases). The length of the CDR3 is 14 residues. V was shortened by 6 bases and J by 6 bases, with 18 bases between the two germline ends. Germline CDR1 MDHEN, CDR2 SYDVKM. The CDR3 DNA follows: TGTGCCAGCAGGATACCGAACAGGGGGGGCGAGCAGTACTTC. Amino acids: CASRIPNRGGEQYF.